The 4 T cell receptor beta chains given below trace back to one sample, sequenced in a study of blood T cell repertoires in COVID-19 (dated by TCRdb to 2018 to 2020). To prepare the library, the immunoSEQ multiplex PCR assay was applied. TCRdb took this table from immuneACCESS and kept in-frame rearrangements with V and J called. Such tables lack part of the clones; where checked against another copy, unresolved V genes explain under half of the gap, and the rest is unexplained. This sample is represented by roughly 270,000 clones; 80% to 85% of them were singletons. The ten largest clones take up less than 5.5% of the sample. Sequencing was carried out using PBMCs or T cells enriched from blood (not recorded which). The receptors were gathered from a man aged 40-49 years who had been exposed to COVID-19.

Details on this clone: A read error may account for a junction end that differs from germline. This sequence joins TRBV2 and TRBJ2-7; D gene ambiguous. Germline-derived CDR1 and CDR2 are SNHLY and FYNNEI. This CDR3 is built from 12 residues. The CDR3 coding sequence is TGTGCCGGCAGCCAAACTACCTACGAGCAGTACTTC. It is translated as CAGSQTTYEQYF.

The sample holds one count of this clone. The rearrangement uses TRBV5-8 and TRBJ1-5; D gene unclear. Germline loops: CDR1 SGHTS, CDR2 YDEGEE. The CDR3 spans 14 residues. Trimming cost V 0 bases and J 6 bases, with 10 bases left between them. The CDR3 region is CASSLVVSVQPQHF. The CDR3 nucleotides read TGTGCCAGCAGCTTGGTGGTTAGTGTTCAGCCCCAGCATTTT.

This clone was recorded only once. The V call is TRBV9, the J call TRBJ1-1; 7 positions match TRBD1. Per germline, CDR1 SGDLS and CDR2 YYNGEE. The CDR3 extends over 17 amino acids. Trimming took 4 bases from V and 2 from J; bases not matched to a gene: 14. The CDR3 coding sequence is TGTGCCAGCAGCCCCCAGGGGGGAGGTGAAGTAAACACTGAAGCTTTCTTT. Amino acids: CASSPQGGGEVNTEAFF.

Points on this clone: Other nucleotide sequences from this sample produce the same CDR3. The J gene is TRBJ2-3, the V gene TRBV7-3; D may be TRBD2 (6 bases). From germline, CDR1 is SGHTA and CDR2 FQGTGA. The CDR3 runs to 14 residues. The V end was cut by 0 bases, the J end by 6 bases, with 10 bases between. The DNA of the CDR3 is TGTGCCAGCAGCTTAACCCCCCGGGGGGATACGCAGTATTTT. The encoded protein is CASSLTPRGDTQYF.